This is a list of T cell receptor beta chains from one sample in a study of shared T cell receptors in the human thymus. TCRdb's table, derived via immunoSEQ multiplex PCR, lists solely in-frame clones and lacks some. The sample has about 660,000 clones; 88% are singletons. These data were also filed under a second study, of human thymus T cells.

Sequenced sample: thymocytes. The receptors shown here come from a boy under two years old with a congenital heart defect. The CDR3 runs from the conserved cysteine through the conserved F or W. Each record gives: clone size, D gene, J gene, V gene, CDR3 protein, CDR3 DNA. A D gene is named only where the DNA matches it firmly. Part of the rows lack a size; the others show once, few, many or a class for expanded clones.

NA | NA | TRBJ2-1 | TRBV28 | CASPRISYNEQFF | TGTGCCAGCCCCAGGATCTCCTACAATGAGCAGTTCTTC
NA | TRBD2 | TRBJ2-1 | TRBV29-1 | CSVGSGSGNEQFF | TGCAGCGTTGGAAGCGGGAGCGGAAATGAGCAGTTCTTC
NA | NA | TRBJ2-1 | TRBV7-9 | CASSSVRGGNEQFF | TGTGCCAGCAGCTCCGTTAGGGGTGGCAATGAGCAGTTCTTC
NA | TRBD1 | TRBJ2-7 | TRBV19 | CASSIVGQGAHFFSYEQYF | TGTGCCAGTAGTATAGTAGGGCAGGGGGCTCATTTTTTCTCCTACGAGCAGTACTTC
NA | TRBD1 | TRBJ2-7 | TRBV5-1 | CASSLGQGAAYEQYF | TGCGCCAGCAGCTTGGGACAGGGGGCGGCTTACGAGCAGTACTTC
few | NA | TRBJ1-4 | TRBV19 | CASSMAGPGEKLFF | TGTGCCAGTAGTATGGCAGGGCCTGGGGAAAAACTGTTTTTT
NA | NA | TRBJ1-4 | TRBV9 | CASSVAAQIATNEKLFF | TGTGCCAGCAGCGTAGCTGCACAGATTGCAACTAATGAAAAACTGTTTTTT
NA | NA | TRBJ2-2 | TRBV6-5 | CASSYSPGLLSGELFF | TGTGCCAGCAGTTACTCCCCGGGACTTCTTTCCGGGGAGCTGTTTTTT
NA | TRBD2 | TRBJ2-5 | TRBV4-2 | CASSHTGLARETQYF | TGTGCCAGCAGCCATACTGGACTAGCTCGCGAGACCCAGTACTTC
once | NA | TRBJ2-3 | TRBV6-5 | CASGTSEDTQYF | TGTGCCAGCGGGACATCAGAAGATACGCAGTATTTT
NA | NA | TRBJ2-3 | TRBV7-9 | CASSLQGYSTDTQYF | TGTGCCAGCAGCTTACAGGGGTATAGCACAGATACGCAGTATTTT
NA | NA | TRBJ1-2 | TRBV19 | CASSIGGSNYGYTF | TGTGCCAGTAGTATAGGTGGCTCTAACTATGGCTACACCTTC